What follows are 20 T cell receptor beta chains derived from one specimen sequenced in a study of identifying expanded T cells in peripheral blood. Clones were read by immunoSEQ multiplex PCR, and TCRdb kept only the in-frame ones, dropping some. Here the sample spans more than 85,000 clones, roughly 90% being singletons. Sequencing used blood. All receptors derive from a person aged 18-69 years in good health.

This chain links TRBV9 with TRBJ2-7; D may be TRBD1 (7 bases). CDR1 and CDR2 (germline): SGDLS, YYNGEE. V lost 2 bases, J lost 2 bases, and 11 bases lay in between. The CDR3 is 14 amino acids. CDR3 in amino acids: CASSVRDRAYEQYF. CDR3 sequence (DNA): TGTGCCAGCAGCGTGCGGGACAGAGCCTACGAGCAGTACTTC. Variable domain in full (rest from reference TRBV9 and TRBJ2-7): DSGVTQTPKHLITATGQRVTLRCSPRSGDLSVYWYQQSLDQGLQFLIQYYNGEERAKGNILERFSAQQFPDLHSELNLSSLELGDSALYFCASSVRDRAYEQYFGPGTRLTVT.

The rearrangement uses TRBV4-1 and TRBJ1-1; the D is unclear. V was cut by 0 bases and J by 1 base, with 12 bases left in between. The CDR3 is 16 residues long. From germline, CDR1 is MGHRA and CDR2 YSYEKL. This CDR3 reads CASSQERDTRNTEAFF. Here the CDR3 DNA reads TGCGCCAGCAGCCAAGAACGAGACACTAGGAACACTGAAGCTTTCTTT.

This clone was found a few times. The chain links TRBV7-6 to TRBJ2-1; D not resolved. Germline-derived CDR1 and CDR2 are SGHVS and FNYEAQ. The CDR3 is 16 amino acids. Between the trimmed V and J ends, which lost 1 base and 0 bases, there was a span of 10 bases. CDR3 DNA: TGTGCCAGCAGCTTAGGGTCTGCGAGCTCCTACAATGAGCAGTTCTTC. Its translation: CASSLGSASSYNEQFF.

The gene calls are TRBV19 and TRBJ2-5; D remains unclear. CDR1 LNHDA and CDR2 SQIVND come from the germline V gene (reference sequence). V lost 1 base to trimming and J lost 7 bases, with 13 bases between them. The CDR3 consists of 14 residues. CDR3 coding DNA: TGTGCCAGTAGTATAGGGGCCCAACGTGGGACCCAGTACTTC. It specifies CASSIGAQRGTQYF.

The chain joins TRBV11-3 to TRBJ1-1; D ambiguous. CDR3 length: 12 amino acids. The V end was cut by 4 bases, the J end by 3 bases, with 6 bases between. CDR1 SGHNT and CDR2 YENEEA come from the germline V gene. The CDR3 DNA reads TGTGCCAGCAGCTCGCGGTACACTGAAGCTTTCTTT. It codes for CASSSRYTEAFF.

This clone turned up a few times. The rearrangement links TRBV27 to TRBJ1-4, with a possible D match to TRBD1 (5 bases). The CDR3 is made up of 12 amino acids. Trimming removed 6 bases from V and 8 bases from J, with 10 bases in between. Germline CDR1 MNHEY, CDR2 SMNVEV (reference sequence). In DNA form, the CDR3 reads TGTGCCAGCAGCTTTTGGGGGGAAAAACTGTTTTTT. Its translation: CASSFWGEKLFF.

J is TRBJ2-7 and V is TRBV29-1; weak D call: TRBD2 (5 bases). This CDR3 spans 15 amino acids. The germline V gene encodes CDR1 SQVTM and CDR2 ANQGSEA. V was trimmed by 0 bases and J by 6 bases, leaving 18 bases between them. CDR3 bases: TGCAGCGTTGAAGATCGAGACGGAGGTAAAGTCGAGCAGTACTTC. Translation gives CSVEDRDGGKVEQYF.

The CDR3 DNA is TGTGCCAGCAGCCAAACTAACCAAGAGACCCAGTACTTC. The encoded protein is CASSQTNQETQYF. The chain employs TRBV6-5 and TRBJ2-5; D is unresolved. The germline CDR1 and CDR2 sequences are MNHEY and SVGAGI. The CDR3 runs 13 residues. Trimming left V 6 bases short and J 0 bases short, with 8 bases between.

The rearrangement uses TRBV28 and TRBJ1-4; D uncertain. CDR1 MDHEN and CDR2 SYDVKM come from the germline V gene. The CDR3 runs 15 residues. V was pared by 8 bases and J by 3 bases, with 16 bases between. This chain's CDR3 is CASDGTGISNEKLFF. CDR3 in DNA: TGTGCCAGCGATGGTACTGGGATCTCTAATGAAAAACTGTTTTTT.

The CDR3 loop is CASQGGRSYEQYF. CDR3 DNA: TGTGCCAGCCAAGGGGGGAGGAGCTACGAGCAGTACTTC. The chain employs TRBV7-9 and TRBJ2-7; the D call may be TRBD1 or TRBD2 (6 bases each). Germline V gene sequence: CDR1 SEHNR, CDR2 FQNEAQ (reference sequence). V was pared by 8 bases and J by 3 bases, with 14 bases between. The CDR3 has 13 amino acids.

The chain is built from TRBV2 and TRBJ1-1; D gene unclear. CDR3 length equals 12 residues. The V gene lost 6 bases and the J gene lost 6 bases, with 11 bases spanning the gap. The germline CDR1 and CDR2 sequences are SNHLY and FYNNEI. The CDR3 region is CASSGSSAEAFF. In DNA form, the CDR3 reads TGTGCCAGCAGCGGGAGTAGCGCTGAAGCTTTCTTT.

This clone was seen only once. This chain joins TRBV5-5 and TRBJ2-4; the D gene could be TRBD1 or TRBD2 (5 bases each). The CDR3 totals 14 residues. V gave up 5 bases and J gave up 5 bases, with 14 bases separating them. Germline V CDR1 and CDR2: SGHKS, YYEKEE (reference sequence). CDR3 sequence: CASSPGPTENIQYF. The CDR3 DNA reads TGTGCCAGCAGTCCGGGACCCACCGAAAACATTCAGTACTTC.

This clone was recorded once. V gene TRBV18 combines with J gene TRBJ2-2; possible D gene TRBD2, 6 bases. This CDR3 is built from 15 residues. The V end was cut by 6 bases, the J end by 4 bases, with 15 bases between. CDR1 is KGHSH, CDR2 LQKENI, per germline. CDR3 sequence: CASSQVGGFTGELFF. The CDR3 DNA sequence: TGTGCCAGCTCGCAAGTGGGGGGATTCACCGGGGAGCTGTTTTTT.

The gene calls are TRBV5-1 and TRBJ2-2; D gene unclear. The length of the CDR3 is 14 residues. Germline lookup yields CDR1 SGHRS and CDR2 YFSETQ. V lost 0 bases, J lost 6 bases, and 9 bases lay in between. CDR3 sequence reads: CASSLGSSPGELFF. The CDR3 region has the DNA TGCGCCAGCAGCTTGGGTAGCTCACCCGGGGAGCTGTTTTTT.

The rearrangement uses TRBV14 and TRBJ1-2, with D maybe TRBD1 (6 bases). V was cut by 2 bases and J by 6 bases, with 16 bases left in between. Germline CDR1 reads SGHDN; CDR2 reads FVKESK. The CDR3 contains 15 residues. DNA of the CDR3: TGTGCCAGCAGCCAATCTCAGGGGTTGGGGAATGGCTACACCTTC. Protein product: CASSQSQGLGNGYTF. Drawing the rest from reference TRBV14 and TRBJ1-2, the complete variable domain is EAGVTQFPSHSVIEKGQTVTLRCDPISGHDNLYWYRRVMGKEIKFLLHFVKESKQDESGMPNNRFLAERTGGTYSTLKVQPAELEDSGVYFCASSQSQGLGNGYTFGSGTRLTVV.

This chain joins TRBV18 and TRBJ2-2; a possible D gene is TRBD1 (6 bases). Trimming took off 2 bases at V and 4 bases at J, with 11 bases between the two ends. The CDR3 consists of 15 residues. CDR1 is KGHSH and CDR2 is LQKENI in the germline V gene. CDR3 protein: CASSPTRGFTGELFF. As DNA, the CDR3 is TGTGCCAGCTCACCAACCAGGGGTTTCACCGGGGAGCTGTTTTTT. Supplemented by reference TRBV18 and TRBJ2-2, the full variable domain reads NAGVMQNPRHLVRRRGQEARLRCSPMKGHSHVYWYRQLPEEGLKFMVYLQKENIIDESGMPKERFSAEFPKEGPSILRIQQVVRGDSAAYFCASSPTRGFTGELFFGEGSRLTVL.

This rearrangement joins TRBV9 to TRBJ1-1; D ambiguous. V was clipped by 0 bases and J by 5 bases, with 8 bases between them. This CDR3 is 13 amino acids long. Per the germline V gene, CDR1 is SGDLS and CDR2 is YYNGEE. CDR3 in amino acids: CASSVEGRTEAFF. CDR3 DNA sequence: TGTGCCAGCAGCGTAGAGGGTAGGACTGAAGCTTTCTTT.

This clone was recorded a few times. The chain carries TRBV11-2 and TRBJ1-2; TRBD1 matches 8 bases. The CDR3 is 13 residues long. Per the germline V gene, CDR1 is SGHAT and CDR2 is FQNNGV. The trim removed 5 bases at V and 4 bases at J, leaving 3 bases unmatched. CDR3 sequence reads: CASSPGTGYGYTF. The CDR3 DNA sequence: TGTGCCAGCAGCCCGGGGACAGGCTATGGCTACACCTTC.

This chain's CDR3 is CASSLSVNNEQFF. CDR3 nucleotide sequence: TGTGCCAGCAGCCTGAGTGTCAACAATGAGCAGTTCTTC. This sequence joins TRBV7-2 and TRBJ2-1; D unresolved. CDR1 is SGHTA and CDR2 is FQGNSA in the germline V gene. V was trimmed by 5 bases and J by 5 bases, leaving 10 bases between them. CDR3 size: 13 residues.

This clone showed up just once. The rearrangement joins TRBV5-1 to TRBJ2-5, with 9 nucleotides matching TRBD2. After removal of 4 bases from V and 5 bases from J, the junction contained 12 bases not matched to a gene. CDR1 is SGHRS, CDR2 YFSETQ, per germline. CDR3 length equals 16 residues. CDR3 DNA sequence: TGCGCCAGCAGCCCGGCGGGGGGGGGATCGAGGGAGACCCAGTACTTC. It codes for CASSPAGGGSRETQYF.